This T cell receptor (beta chain) appears in the sequencing data of a study of shared clonotypes between healthy human individuals. Study information: The donors, a couple of women and three men, were aged 18 to 49. Whole-study findings and limits: Tissues were not sampled, only blood, and their repertoires likely differ.

Genomic DNA of every subset was divided equally among multiple immunoSEQ plates. Sequencing was performed with immunoSEQ multiplex PCR; in TCRdb, only in-frame clones are kept and a portion is missing. The repertoire consists of some 700,000 clones, with around 90% occurring once and the leading ten covering 34%. Germline V CDR1 and CDR2: MNHEY, SVGAGI. The V end was cut by 6 bases, the J end by 3 bases, with 12 bases between. This CDR3 region has 13 residues. Concerning this clone itself: Its cognate antigen is unknown.

The chain carries TRBV6-5 and TRBJ2-7; possibly TRBD2 for D (5 bases). Specimen: memory CD8+ T cells from PBMCs. Noted subset: CD45RO+ cells pooled with CCR7-negative TemRA cells. The receptor comes from a man aged 18 to 29 in good health. Some clones in this sample may be carry-over from other donors' samples. CDR3 nucleotide sequence: TGTGCCAGCAGCATCGAACGGGGCTACGAGCAGTACTTC. Its protein is CASSIERGYEQYF.